The T cell receptor beta chain described here comes from a study of memory CD4+ T cells and cytomegalovirus serostatus. General study points: About 40% of the roughly 160 known CMV-associated TCRbeta sequences appeared in CD4+ memory. Median bootstrapped AUC for CMV status was approximately 0.94 originally, about 0.9 US-trained.

As to this clone: What it binds is not known.

Single viable CD3+CD4+CD8-CD45RO+ cells were sorted as the memory CD4+ T cells. Serostatus was set by detecting CMV pp150, pp28, p38, p52 IgG. Positive selection with CD4 microbeads enriched total CD4+ T cells. The CDR3 covers 12 residues. CDR1 SQVTM and CDR2 ANQGSEA come from the germline V gene. Trimming took 6 bases from V and 5 from J; bases not matched to a gene: 5. Profiling relied on immunoSEQ multiplex PCR, and the TCRdb table lists in-frame clones only, not all of them. The table includes about 62,000 clones, approximately 80% detected once. The material sequenced was memory CD4+ T cells from blood. This TCR came from an adult in good health and CMV-seropositive. The chain has TRBV29-1 and TRBJ2-5, with 8 bases identical to TRBD2. The CDR3 sequence: CSVKGGGETQYF. DNA for the CDR3: TGCAGCGTAAAAGGCGGGGGGGAGACCCAGTACTTC.